Listed here are 10 T cell receptor beta chains from one sample, sequenced in a study of T-cell reconstitution after alpha-beta-depleted transplantation in children. Unique molecular identifiers were incorporated into the prepared TCRbeta library. Via MiXCR, TCRdb re-called the PCR reads, giving one row per CDR3 protein. Found here are a few hundred thousand distinct CDR3 sequences, approximately 20% of them singletons; the top ten hold over 9.5%. The sequencing here drew on PBMCs, mostly from graft donor cells, taken 180 days after TCRalphabeta/CD19-depleted stem cell transplant. The receptors were sampled from a male patient under 18 who had a stem cell transplant for acute lymphoblastic leukemia, so the T cells may come from the graft donor.

The gene calls are TRBV6-1 and TRBJ2-1, with D unresolved. CDR3 size: 15 residues. Germline V gene lookup returns CDR1 MNHNS and CDR2 SASEGT. V lost 10 bases and J lost 2, with 18 bases in between. CDR3 protein: CATLGNALPYNEQFF. For the CDR3, the DNA is TGTGCCACCCTGGGTAACGCCCTGCCCTACAATGAGCAGTTCTTC.

This clonotype occurred a few times. The chain recombines TRBV27 with TRBJ2-2, with TRBD2 matching 9 bases. CDR1 is MNHEY and CDR2 is SMNVEV in the germline V gene (reference sequence). V shed 5 bases, J shed 3 bases, and the junction held 10 bases outside the gene matches. The CDR3 runs 17 residues. CDR3 amino acids: CASSPFLWTSDTGELFF. In nucleotides, the CDR3 is TGTGCCAGCAGTCCTTTCCTTTGGACTAGCGACACCGGGGAGCTGTTTTTT.

The chain couples TRBV6-5 to TRBJ2-3; 14 bases line up with TRBD2. J gave up 0 bases and V 1 base, and 6 bases lay outside the gene matches. The germline gives CDR1 MNHEY, CDR2 SVGAGI. The CDR3 consists of 19 residues. CDR3 in amino acids: CASSYLRTSGRISTDTQYF. Here the CDR3 DNA reads TGTGCCAGCAGTTACTTGCGGACTAGCGGGAGGATTAGCACAGATACGCAGTATTTT.

This chain links TRBV5-1 with TRBJ1-6; no reliable D call. Trimming left V 0 bases short and J 12 bases short, with 10 bases between. The V gene's germline CDR1 is SGHRS and CDR2 YFSETQ. The CDR3 has 13 residues. CDR3 loop: CASSLVAARPLHF. The CDR3, as DNA: TGCGCCAGCAGCTTGGTAGCAGCGAGACCCCTCCACTTT.

The chain combines TRBV11-2 with TRBJ2-5; 10 bases fit TRBD2. The V gene's germline CDR1 is SGHAT and CDR2 FQNNGV. J was trimmed by 5 bases and V by 5 bases; bases with no gene match: 5. This CDR3 region has 14 residues. The CDR3 reads CASSMTSGFETQYF. CDR3 DNA sequence: TGTGCCAGCAGCATGACTAGCGGGTTCGAGACCCAGTACTTC.

The chain carries TRBV4-1 and TRBJ2-7, with TRBD2 identical over 11 bases. Losses at the gene ends were 3 bases for V and 2 bases for J; bases not matched to a gene: 3. The CDR3 runs 15 residues. Germline CDR1 MGHRA, CDR2 YSYEKL. The CDR3 bases are TGCGCCAGCAGCCATGGACTAGCGGGCACCTACGAGCAGTACTTC. Translated, it gives CASSHGLAGTYEQYF.

In this sample, this clonotype turned up a few times. The CDR3 coding sequence is TGTGCCAGCAGCCCCCCGGGGTTATACGAGCAGTACTTC. Amino acid sequence: CASSPPGLYEQYF. The rearrangement links TRBV7-9 to TRBJ2-7; D is possibly TRBD2 (5 bases). V lost 5 bases, J lost 4 bases, and 12 bases lay in between. Germline CDR1 is SEHNR and CDR2 is FQNEAQ (reference sequence). There are 13 residues in the CDR3.

V and J are TRBV11-1 and TRBJ1-1, with a weak D call TRBD1 (6 bases). The CDR3 covers 20 residues. V was shortened by 1 base and J by 0 bases, with 24 bases between the two germline ends. The germline gives CDR1 SGHAT, CDR2 FQDESV (reference sequence). As DNA, the CDR3 is TGTGCCAGCAGCTTAGAGACCGCTCCGGGACACTTGTTCATGAACACTGAAGCTTTCTTT. Its protein product is CASSLETAPGHLFMNTEAFF.

This clonotype was counted at least ten times. The J gene is TRBJ2-7, the V gene TRBV2; TRBD1 matches 9 bases. Germline V gene data show CDR1 as SNHLY and CDR2 as FYNNEI. This CDR3 has 13 residues. Trimming took 9 bases from V and 7 from J; bases not matched to a gene: 10. CDR3 DNA: TGTGCCAGACAGGGGGCGTACAAAAGAGAGCAGTACTTC. Translation: CARQGAYKREQYF. The full variable domain, rest sourced from reference TRBV2 and TRBJ2-7, is EPEVTQTPSHQVTQMGQEVILRCVPISNHLYFYWYRQILGQKVEFLVSFYNNEISEKSEIFDDQFSVERPDGSNFTLKIRSTKLEDSAMYFCARQGAYKREQYFGPGTRLTVT.

This clonotype was recorded only once. This sequence joins TRBV7-3 and TRBJ2-3; D not certain. Trimming removed 1 base at V and 5 bases at J, with 7 bases between. The V gene's germline CDR1 is SGHTA and CDR2 FQGTGA. The CDR3 has 13 residues. CDR3 in DNA: TGTGCCAGCAGCTTAAGTCCGGAAGATACGCAGTATTTT. Translated: CASSLSPEDTQYF.